This TCR beta chain was captured by sequencing in a study of T cells in Graves' hyperthyroidism and ophthalmopathy. The germline CDR1 and CDR2 sequences are SEHNR and FQNEAQ (reference sequence). V was clipped by 3 bases and J by 0 bases, with 8 bases between them. The CDR3 contains 15 residues. The sample holds many counts of this clonotype. There were TCR beta CDR3 regions amplified from RNA transcripts. TCR CDR3 regions were first amplified by RT-PCR with HTBI primers. TCRdb reanalysed the multiplex PCR reads using MiXCR and keeps one entry per CDR3 protein. The profile shows about 510,000 distinct CDR3 sequences, 14% of them singletons.

This chain uses TRBV7-9 with TRBJ1-4; D unclear. Material for sequencing was blood. This sequence was found in a woman in her thirties or forties with Graves' hyperthyroidism. CDR3 loop: CASSFSRTTNEKLFF. Written as DNA, the CDR3 is TGTGCCAGCAGCTTCAGCAGAACAACTAATGAAAAACTGTTTTTT.